One sample yielded the 6 T cell receptor beta chains listed below, sequenced in a study of CD8+CD57+ T cells in acquired aplastic anemia. Flow cytometry had shown expanded CD8+CD57+ cells in the patients chosen for sequencing. According to the study, genomic DNA was the template for TCR beta VDJ and CDR3 profiling. TCRdb passed the reads through MiXCR, listing each CDR3 protein once. The sample shows about 58,000 distinct CDR3 sequences, approximately 52% of them seen only once. Sequenced input: sorted CD4+, CD8+, or CD8+CD57+ T cells (not recorded which) from PBMCs. The receptors were sampled from a human donor with aplastic anemia.

The chain joins TRBV12-3 or TRBV12-4 to TRBJ2-7; 7 bases fit TRBD1. After removal of 3 bases from V and 6 bases from J, the junction contained 8 bases not matched to a gene. The CDR3 is made up of 14 amino acids. For the CDR3, the DNA is TGTGCCAGCAGTTTGGAGACAGGGAGAAGCGAGCAGTACTTC. Translation gives CASSLETGRSEQYF.

The table lists this clonotype with many counts. The gene calls are TRBV20-1 and TRBJ2-3, with D possibly called TRBD1 or TRBD2 (6 bases each). Trimming stripped 6 bases from V and 6 bases from J, with 22 bases between. The CDR3 length is 15 residues. CDR1 and CDR2 from the germline V gene are DFQATT and SNEGSKA (reference sequence). Here the CDR3 DNA reads TGCAGTGCCCCCCGTGACGGGGGCCGAGGGGATACGCAGTATTTT. It is translated as CSAPRDGGRGDTQYF.

This clonotype appeared many times. The CDR3 loop is CASSQVGSYEQYF. The CDR3 DNA reads as TGTGCCAGCAGCCAAGTCGGCTCCTACGAGCAGTACTTC. This chain links TRBV6-1 with TRBJ2-7; D ambiguous. This CDR3 spans 13 amino acids. Germline V gene data show CDR1 as MNHNS and CDR2 as SASEGT. The V end was cut by 6 bases, the J end by 0 bases, with 9 bases between.

This clonotype was observed a handful of times. The V gene is TRBV12-3 or TRBV12-4, the J gene TRBJ1-4, with 9 bases identical to TRBD1. Trimming removed 1 base from V and 5 bases from J; junction bases left unmatched: 2. The CDR3 covers 15 residues. CDR3 DNA sequence: TGTGCCAGCAGTTTAGATGGACAGGGGAATGAAAAACTGTTTTTT. Translated, it gives CASSLDGQGNEKLFF.

The table lists this clonotype with many counts. The DNA of the CDR3 is TGCGCCAGCAGCCGGCTGCGAGGGTGGGACACTGAAGCTTTCTTT. It is translated as CASSRLRGWDTEAFF. The genes are TRBV4-1 and TRBJ1-1; no clear D gene. The V and J ends lost 4 bases and 3 bases respectively, with 15 bases between them. The CDR3 runs to 15 residues. Germline V gene sequence: CDR1 MGHRA, CDR2 YSYEKL.

Details on this clonotype: A read error may be the cause here, since a much bigger clone is one base away. V is TRBV11-2 and J is TRBJ2-2; 7 bases line up with TRBD1. This CDR3 region has 16 residues. The V gene's germline CDR1 is SGHAT and CDR2 FQNNGV. CDR3 nucleotide sequence: TGTGCCAGCAGCTCCTACGGACAGGCGAACGCCGGGGAGCTGTTTTTT. As protein: CASSSYGQANAGELFF.